The 24 T cell receptor beta chains listed next were all sequenced from one sample in a study of T cell repertoires in cytomegalovirus infection. TCRdb itself ran the reads through MiXCR, one entry per CDR3 protein. The repertoire includes fewer than 350,000 distinct CDR3 sequences, 17% of them detected once, and around 13% sits in the top ten. Sequencing input: PBMCs. Receptors originate from a human donor in good health (CMV status not recorded). Some clones in this sample may be carry-over from other donors' samples.

This clonotype was counted at least ten times. The chain carries TRBV12-3 or TRBV12-4 and TRBJ1-5, with 7 bases fitting TRBD1. This CDR3 spans 16 amino acids. V lost 3 bases, J lost 0 bases, and 5 bases stayed unmatched. The CDR3 DNA follows: TGTGCCAGCAGTTTGGGGACAGCAGCTAGCAATCAGCCCCAGCATTTT. Translation gives CASSLGTAASNQPQHF.

This clonotype showed up just a few times. V gene TRBV18 combines with J gene TRBJ2-7, with D possibly matching TRBD1 (5 bases). With 0 bases removed from V and 4 bases from J, the gap between germline ends came to 10 bases. CDR1 and CDR2 from the germline V gene are KGHSH and LQKENI. The CDR3 spans 14 residues. The CDR3 region is CASSPPGAPYEQYF. CDR3 DNA sequence: TGTGCCAGCTCACCACCAGGGGCCCCATACGAGCAGTACTTC.

This clonotype has only a few counts. V gene TRBV5-1 combines with J gene TRBJ2-7; D unclear. Deletions cut 3 bases from V and 2 bases from J, with 12 bases between. CDR1 is SGHRS, CDR2 YFSETQ, per germline. The CDR3 is 14 residues long. In DNA, the CDR3 is TGCGCCAGCAGCTCGACAAGCCCGGCCTACGAGCAGTACTTC. It codes for CASSSTSPAYEQYF. The complete variable domain, with remaining parts taken from reference TRBV5-1 and TRBJ2-7, reads KAGVTQTPRYLIKTRGQQVTLSCSPISGHRSVSWYQQTPGQGLQFLFEYFSETQRNKGNFPGRFSGRQFSNSRSEMNVSTLELGDSALYLCASSSTSPAYEQYFGPGTRLTVT.

The chain couples TRBV19 to TRBJ2-3; the match to TRBD1 covers 7 bases. The CDR3 covers 13 residues. Germline V gene sequence: CDR1 LNHDA, CDR2 SQIVND (reference sequence). V dropped 7 bases and J dropped 4; count of bases not matched to a gene: 5. CDR3 in amino acids: CASKATGSDTQYF. CDR3 DNA sequence: TGTGCCAGTAAGGCGACAGGGTCAGATACGCAGTATTTT.

This sequence joins TRBV12-3 or TRBV12-4 and TRBJ2-4, with 9 bases that match TRBD1. This CDR3 region has 14 residues. V trimming: 5 bases; J trimming: 7 bases; junction bases outside the gene matches: 6. The chain's CDR3 is CASSRGQGINIQYF. The CDR3 DNA sequence: TGTGCCAGCAGTCGCGGACAGGGGATTAACATTCAGTACTTC.

This clonotype was seen a few times. The V call is TRBV20-1, the J call TRBJ1-5, with TRBD1 as a possible D gene (6 bases). The CDR3 contains 13 residues. In germline, CDR1 is DFQATT, CDR2 SNEGSKA (reference sequence). V gave up 0 bases and J gave up 10 bases, with 13 bases separating them. This chain's CDR3 is CSAREPPGGPQHF. DNA of the CDR3: TGCAGTGCTAGAGAGCCCCCGGGGGGCCCCCAGCATTTT.

The chain joins TRBV4-2 to TRBJ2-5; 7 nucleotides agree with TRBD1. Germline V gives CDR1 LGHNA, CDR2 YNFKEQ. After removal of 0 bases from V and 2 bases from J, the junction contained 6 bases not matched to a gene. The CDR3 length is 16 residues. CDR3 protein: CASSQDAAGGQETQYF. The DNA for the CDR3 is TGTGCCAGCAGCCAAGATGCGGCAGGGGGTCAAGAGACCCAGTACTTC.

This clonotype showed up many times. J is TRBJ2-2 and V is TRBV7-9; TRBD2 aligns across 7 bases. Germline V gives CDR1 SEHNR, CDR2 FQNEAQ (reference sequence). The CDR3 totals 14 residues. Germline trimming cut 7 bases from V and 7 bases from J; bases unmatched to any gene: 9. This CDR3 reads CASNTHRGGGELFF. The CDR3 region has the DNA TGTGCCAGCAATACCCATCGCGGGGGCGGGGAGCTGTTTTTT.

This clonotype was recorded many times. The chain has TRBV15 and TRBJ2-3; D assignment may be TRBD1 or TRBD2 (5 bases each). Germline CDR1 is LNHNV and CDR2 is YYDKDF (reference sequence). The CDR3 is made up of 13 amino acids. V lost 11 bases and J lost 2, with 14 bases in between. In DNA, the CDR3 is TGTGCCGCCGGGACCTCTAACACAGATACGCAGTATTTT. Its protein product is CAAGTSNTDTQYF.

This clonotype has a count of ten or more. The rearrangement uses TRBV27 and TRBJ2-3; D could derive from TRBD1 or TRBD2 (5 bases each). Per the germline V gene, CDR1 is MNHEY and CDR2 is SMNVEV (reference sequence). V shed 2 bases and J shed 1 base, with 13 bases lying between them. The CDR3 sequence is 16 residues long. This chain's CDR3 is CASSLMWGFGTDTQYF. CDR3 in DNA: TGTGCCAGCAGTTTAATGTGGGGGTTCGGCACAGATACGCAGTATTTT.

This clonotype showed up just once. The CDR3 region has the DNA TGTGCCAGCAGCTTACAGTCAGGCGGGAATAACTATGGCTACACCTTC. Translation gives CASSLQSGGNNYGYTF. V and J are TRBV7-3 and TRBJ1-2; D gene uncertain. Germline lookup yields CDR1 SGHTA and CDR2 FQGTGA. The V end was cut by 2 bases, the J end by 1 base, with 14 bases between. The CDR3 consists of 16 residues.

The CDR3 nucleotides are TGTGCCACCAGCAGGGGCCGACTCAACGTACCGAAAGAGACCCAGTACTTC. It translates to CATSRGRLNVPKETQYF. V usage is TRBV15 and J usage is TRBJ2-5, with D unresolved. Germline loops: CDR1 LNHNV, CDR2 YYDKDF (reference sequence). The CDR3 runs to 17 residues. Trimming removed 3 bases from V and 3 bases from J, with 20 bases in between.

This clonotype has ten or more counts. The V call is TRBV7-8, the J call TRBJ2-4, with D possibly being TRBD1 (8 bases). V dropped 1 base and J dropped 13 bases, with 14 bases sitting between them. There are 13 residues in the CDR3. Germline CDR1 reads SGHVS; CDR2 reads FQNEAQ. The CDR3, as DNA: TGTGCCAGCAGCTTAGGGGAGGGGACAGGACAGTACTTC. It translates to CASSLGEGTGQYF.

This clonotype showed up just a few times. J is TRBJ2-7 and V is TRBV4-1, with D possibly TRBD2 on 7 matching bases. The CDR3 has 16 amino acids. Trimming pared 6 bases from V and 1 base from J, leaving 19 bases between. CDR1 is MGHRA and CDR2 is YSYEKL in the germline V gene. DNA for the CDR3: TGCGCCAGCAGGGACCTAACGGGGGGCCCTTCCTACGAGCAGTACTTC. The encoded protein is CASRDLTGGPSYEQYF.

This clonotype was counted at least ten times. The chain combines TRBV7-6 with TRBJ2-7; D is unclear. Germline CDR1 is SGHVS and CDR2 is FNYEAQ. The V end lost 1 base, the J end lost 5 bases, and 9 bases lay between the germline ends. This CDR3 has 13 amino acids. CDR3 nucleotide sequence: TGTGCCAGCAGCTTAGTGGGCCCCGACGAGCAGTACTTC. Residues: CASSLVGPDEQYF.

This clonotype turned up a few times. The rearrangement joins TRBV20-1 to TRBJ2-5; 7 bases align to TRBD1. The CDR3 runs 13 residues. Losses at the gene ends were 5 bases for V and 0 bases for J; bases not matched to a gene: 3. Germline V gives CDR1 DFQATT, CDR2 SNEGSKA (reference sequence). CDR3 loop: CSAPDRDQETQYF. The CDR3 nucleotides are TGCAGTGCTCCCGACAGGGACCAAGAGACCCAGTACTTC.

In nucleotides, the CDR3 is TGTGCCAGCAGCCAAGAGGGGAGCTATGGCTACACCTTC. Translating gives CASSQEGSYGYTF. The chain has TRBV3-1 and TRBJ1-2; D is undetermined. Germline CDR1 LGHDT, CDR2 YNNKEL (reference sequence). The CDR3 loop spans 13 amino acids. With 0 bases removed from V and 4 bases from J, the gap between germline ends came to 6 bases.

Ten or more counts support this clonotype. The chain uses TRBV7-2 and TRBJ2-5; tentatively, D is TRBD1 (5 bases). The CDR3 spans 13 residues. Germline V gene data show CDR1 as SGHTA and CDR2 as FQGNSA. V dropped 5 bases and J dropped 5 bases, with 12 bases sitting between them. The CDR3 reads CASSPQGGETQYF. DNA for the CDR3: TGTGCCAGCAGCCCCCAGGGTGGCGAGACCCAGTACTTC. The full variable domain, rest sourced from reference TRBV7-2 and TRBJ2-5, is GAGVSQSPSNKVTEKGKDVELRCDPISGHTALYWYRQSLGQGLEFLIYFQGNSAPDKSGLPSDRFSAERTGGSVSTLTIQRTQQEDSAVYLCASSPQGGETQYFGPGTRLLVL.

The rearrangement uses TRBV27 and TRBJ2-7; 13 bases align to TRBD2. Trimming removed 2 bases from V and 4 bases from J; junction bases left unmatched: 5. Germline CDR1 and CDR2: MNHEY and SMNVEV (reference sequence). This CDR3 region has 16 residues. CDR3 DNA: TGTGCCAGCAGTTTAGCCGGGACTAGCGGGGCATACGAGCAGTACTTC. The encoded protein is CASSLAGTSGAYEQYF.

The chain employs TRBV28 and TRBJ2-5, with D possibly being TRBD1 (6 bases). The germline gives CDR1 MDHEN, CDR2 SYDVKM. Trimming took 2 bases from V and 3 from J, leaving 7 bases between them. The CDR3 consists of 13 residues. CDR3 bases: TGTGCCAGCAGTTTAAGGGGGAAAGAGACCCAGTACTTC. Amino acid sequence: CASSLRGKETQYF.

This clonotype was counted many times. The genes are TRBV27 and TRBJ1-2; possible D gene TRBD1, 6 bases. Trimming left V 3 bases short and J 6 bases short, with 23 bases between. This CDR3 is built from 17 residues. Per the germline V gene, CDR1 is MNHEY and CDR2 is SMNVEV (reference sequence). The CDR3 is CASSFQGPEFLRDGYTF. CDR3 nucleotide sequence: TGTGCCAGCAGTTTTCAGGGGCCAGAGTTCCTGAGAGATGGCTACACCTTC.

The J gene is TRBJ1-1, the V gene TRBV5-6; perhaps TRBD1 as D (5 bases). The CDR3 covers 16 residues. In germline, CDR1 is SGHDT, CDR2 YYEEEE. V lost 3 bases to trimming and J lost 6 bases, with 21 bases between them. The CDR3 region is CASSSQGVGARAEAFF. The CDR3 DNA is TGTGCCAGCAGCTCCCAAGGAGTAGGGGCCAGGGCTGAAGCTTTCTTT.

This clonotype was counted only a few times. The rearrangement links TRBV12-3 or TRBV12-4 to TRBJ2-1, with 16 bases that match TRBD2. CDR3 length: 17 amino acids. V lost 7 bases to trimming and J lost 8 bases; unmatched junction nucleotides: 11. The CDR3 DNA follows: TGTGCCAGCACGGGACTAGCGGGGGGGCTCAGTTCCCATGAGCAGTTCTTC. Translated, it gives CASTGLAGGLSSHEQFF.

The V call is TRBV20-1, the J call TRBJ2-5, with D tentatively TRBD2 (5 bases). V lost 4 bases and J 1 base, leaving 13 bases between the germline ends. Germline V gene data show CDR1 as DFQATT and CDR2 as SNEGSKA (reference sequence). This CDR3 contains 14 residues. The CDR3 loop reads CSAKEDWAQETQYF. CDR3 DNA sequence: TGCAGTGCTAAAGAGGACTGGGCCCAAGAGACCCAGTACTTC.